The 8 T cell receptor beta chains given below trace back to one sample, sequenced in a study of early T cells in non-severe SARS-CoV-2 infection. One entry per CDR3 protein results from TCRdb running MiXCR on the 5' RACE reads. In the table there are tens of thousands of distinct CDR3 sequences, 12% to 15% of which are singletons. Material for sequencing was whole blood. Receptors were obtained from an adult who was a healthcare worker with PCR-confirmed SARS-CoV-2 infection or an uninfected control (not recorded which).

The V and J genes are TRBV29-1 and TRBJ1-3; a weak D match, TRBD1 (6 bases). CDR3 length: 13 residues. Deletions cut 6 bases from V and 2 bases from J, with 11 bases between. Germline V gives CDR1 SQVTM, CDR2 ANQGSEA. CDR3 in amino acids: CSVTQGTGNTIYF. The CDR3 nucleotides are TGCAGCGTAACACAGGGAACTGGAAACACCATATATTTT. Filled out from reference TRBV29-1 and TRBJ1-3, the complete variable domain reads SAVISQKPSRDICQRGTSLTIQCQVDSQVTMMFWYRQQPGQSLTLIATANQGSEATYESGFVIDKFPISRPNLTFSTLTVSNMSPEDSSIYLCSVTQGTGNTIYFGEGSWLTVV.

This clonotype was recorded at least ten times. V usage is TRBV20-1 and J usage is TRBJ2-6; D is undetermined. Germline V CDR1 and CDR2: DFQATT, SNEGSKA (reference sequence). V dropped 3 bases and J dropped 4 bases, with 13 bases sitting between them. The CDR3 extends over 15 amino acids. CDR3 DNA sequence: TGCAGTGCTAGTTCGGCGGATCTGGGGGCCAACGTCCTGACTTTC. Its translation: CSASSADLGANVLTF.

The CDR3 is CASSGRVSTDTQYF. CDR3 DNA sequence: TGTGCCAGCAGCGGAAGGGTGAGCACAGATACGCAGTATTTT. The chain is built from TRBV9 and TRBJ2-3; unclear D gene. CDR1 is SGDLS and CDR2 is YYNGEE in the germline V gene. Deletions cut 3 bases from V and 0 bases from J, with 8 bases between. The CDR3 consists of 14 residues.

This clonotype was detected a few times. The rearrangement uses TRBV28 and TRBJ1-2; a possible D gene is TRBD1 (5 bases). The CDR3 contains 12 residues. The germline V gene has CDR1 MDHEN and CDR2 SYDVKM. V lost 2 bases and J 8 bases, leaving 9 bases between the germline ends. As DNA, the CDR3 is TGTGCCAGCAGTTTAGTAGGGGCCGGCTACACCTTC. It codes for CASSLVGAGYTF.

This clonotype was seen a handful of times. V and J are TRBV10-3 and TRBJ1-6; TRBD1 is a possible D gene (5 bases). This CDR3 region has 14 residues. Germline V gene sequence: CDR1 ENHRY, CDR2 SYGVKD. V shed 6 bases and J shed 7 bases, with 13 bases lying between them. The CDR3 coding sequence is TGTGCCATCAGGGAGGGGCAGACGAATTCACCCCTCCACTTT. This sequence encodes CAIREGQTNSPLHF.

This clonotype has at least ten counts. This chain uses TRBV6-2 or TRBV6-3 with TRBJ2-7, with TRBD2 identical over 7 bases. This CDR3 comprises 14 residues. After removal of 0 bases from V and 10 bases from J, the junction contained 9 bases not matched to a gene. The germline V gene encodes CDR1 MNHEY and CDR2 SVGEGT. The CDR3 loop reads CASSYSAGGRRQYF. CDR3 coding DNA: TGTGCCAGCAGTTACTCTGCCGGGGGGAGGCGACAGTACTTC.

This clonotype was observed many times. V is TRBV18 and J is TRBJ2-5; TRBD1 is a possible D gene (6 bases). Trimming removed 3 bases at V and 3 bases at J, with 17 bases between. The CDR3 is made up of 16 amino acids. Germline CDR1 is KGHSH and CDR2 is LQKENI. In nucleotides, the CDR3 is TGTGCCAGCTCACCTCAAACCTTACAGGGAAAAGAGACCCAGTACTTC. Amino acid sequence: CASSPQTLQGKETQYF.

V and J are TRBV11-2 and TRBJ2-7; 14 positions match TRBD2. Germline CDR1 and CDR2: SGHAT and FQNNGV. CDR3 size: 15 residues. V dropped 7 bases and J dropped 1; count of bases not matched to a gene: 3. The CDR3 DNA follows: TGTGCCAGCACCCGGACTAGCGGGGGGTCCTACGAGCAGTACTTC. Residues: CASTRTSGGSYEQYF.